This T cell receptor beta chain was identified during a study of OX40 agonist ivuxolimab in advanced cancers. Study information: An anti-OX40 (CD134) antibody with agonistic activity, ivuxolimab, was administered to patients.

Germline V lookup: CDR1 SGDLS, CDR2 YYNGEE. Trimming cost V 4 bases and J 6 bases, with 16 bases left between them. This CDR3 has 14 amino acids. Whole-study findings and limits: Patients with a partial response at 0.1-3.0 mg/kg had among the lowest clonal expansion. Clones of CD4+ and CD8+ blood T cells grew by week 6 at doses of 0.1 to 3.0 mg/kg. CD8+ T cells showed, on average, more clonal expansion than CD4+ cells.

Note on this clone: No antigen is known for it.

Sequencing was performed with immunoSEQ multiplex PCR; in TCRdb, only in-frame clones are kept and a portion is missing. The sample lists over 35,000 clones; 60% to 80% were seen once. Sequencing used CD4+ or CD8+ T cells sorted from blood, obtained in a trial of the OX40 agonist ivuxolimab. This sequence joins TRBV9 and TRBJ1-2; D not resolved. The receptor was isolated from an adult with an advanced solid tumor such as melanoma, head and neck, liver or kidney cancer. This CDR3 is CASSLTNRDDGYTF. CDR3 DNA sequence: TGTGCCAGCAGCCTAACCAACAGAGATGATGGCTACACCTTC.